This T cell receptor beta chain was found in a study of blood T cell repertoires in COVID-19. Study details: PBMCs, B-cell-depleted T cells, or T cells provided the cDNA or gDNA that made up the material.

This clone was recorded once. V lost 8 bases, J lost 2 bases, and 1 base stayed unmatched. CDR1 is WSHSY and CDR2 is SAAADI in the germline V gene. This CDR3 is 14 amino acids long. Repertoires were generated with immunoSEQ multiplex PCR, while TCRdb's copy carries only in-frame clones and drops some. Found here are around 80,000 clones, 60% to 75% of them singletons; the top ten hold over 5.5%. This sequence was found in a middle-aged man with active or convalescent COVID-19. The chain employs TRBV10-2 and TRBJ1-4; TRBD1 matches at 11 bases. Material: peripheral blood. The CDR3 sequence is CASGQGATNEKLFF. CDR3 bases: TGCGCCAGCGGACAGGGGGCGACTAATGAAAAACTGTTTTTT.